Shown below are 3 T cell receptor beta chains from a single sample sequenced in a study of shared clonotypes between healthy human individuals. TCRdb's table, derived via immunoSEQ multiplex PCR, lists solely in-frame clones and lacks some. The table includes 200,000 to 250,000 clones, about 65% detected once. The sequenced sample was memory CD4+ T cells sorted from blood. Sample subset: CD45RA-negative fraction. These receptors were taken from a man under 40 in good health.

This clone was seen many times. The rearrangement uses TRBV5-1 and TRBJ2-1; 15 bases fit TRBD2. Germline CDR1 and CDR2: SGHRS and YFSETQ. The trim removed 7 bases at V and 12 bases at J, leaving 5 bases unmatched. The CDR3 sequence is 13 residues long. CDR3 in DNA: TGCGCCAGCGGGACTAGCGGGAGGTCTGGGCAGTTCTTC. It encodes CASGTSGRSGQFF.

The DNA for the CDR3 is TGTGCCAGCAGCGTAGACCCGCTGCCGGGAGTAAAAAATGAGCAGTTCTTC. Translation gives CASSVDPLPGVKNEQFF. The chain carries TRBV9 and TRBJ2-1, with a weak D call TRBD2 (6 bases). This CDR3 is 17 amino acids long. The V end was cut by 0 bases, the J end by 7 bases, with 20 bases between. The germline gives CDR1 SGDLS, CDR2 YYNGEE.

For the CDR3, the DNA is TGTGCCAGCACTCGGGCGGGAGAAGAGACCCAGTACTTC. Its protein product is CASTRAGEETQYF. The chain employs TRBV6-6 and TRBJ2-5; 7 nucleotides align to TRBD2. This CDR3 contains 13 residues. Germline assignment: CDR1 MNHNY and CDR2 SVGAGI (reference sequence). J was trimmed by 3 bases and V by 7 bases; bases with no gene match: 5.